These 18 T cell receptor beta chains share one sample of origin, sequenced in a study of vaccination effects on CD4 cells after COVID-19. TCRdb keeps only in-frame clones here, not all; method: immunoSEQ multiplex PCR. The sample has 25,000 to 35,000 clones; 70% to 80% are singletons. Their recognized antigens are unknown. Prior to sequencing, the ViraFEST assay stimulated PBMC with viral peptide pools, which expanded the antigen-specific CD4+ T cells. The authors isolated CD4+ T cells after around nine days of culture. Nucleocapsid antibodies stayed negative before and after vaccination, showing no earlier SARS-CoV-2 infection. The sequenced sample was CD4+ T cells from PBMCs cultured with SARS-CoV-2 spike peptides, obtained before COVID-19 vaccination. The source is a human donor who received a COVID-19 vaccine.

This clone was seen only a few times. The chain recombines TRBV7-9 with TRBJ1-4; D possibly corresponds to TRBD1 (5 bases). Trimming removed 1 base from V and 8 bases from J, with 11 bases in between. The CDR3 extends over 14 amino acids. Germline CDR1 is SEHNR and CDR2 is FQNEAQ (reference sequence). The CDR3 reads CASSLGGTGEKLFF. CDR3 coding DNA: TGTGCCAGCAGCTTAGGAGGGACCGGCGAAAAACTGTTTTTT.

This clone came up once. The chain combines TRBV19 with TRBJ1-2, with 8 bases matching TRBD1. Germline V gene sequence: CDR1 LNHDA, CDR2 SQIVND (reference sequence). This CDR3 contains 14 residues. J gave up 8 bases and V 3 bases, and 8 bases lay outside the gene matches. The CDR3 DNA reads TGTGCCAGTAGTATTGTGGGGACAGGCAGCGGCTACACCTTC. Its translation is CASSIVGTGSGYTF.

The CDR3 loop is CSDRQGDGYTF. DNA of the CDR3: TGCAGCGATAGACAGGGGGACGGCTACACCTTC. The V and J genes are TRBV29-1 and TRBJ1-2; 9 nucleotides line up with TRBD1. With V trimmed by 7 bases and J by 8 bases, 5 bases remained unmatched. Germline assignment: CDR1 SQVTM and CDR2 ANQGSEA. The CDR3 extends over 11 amino acids.

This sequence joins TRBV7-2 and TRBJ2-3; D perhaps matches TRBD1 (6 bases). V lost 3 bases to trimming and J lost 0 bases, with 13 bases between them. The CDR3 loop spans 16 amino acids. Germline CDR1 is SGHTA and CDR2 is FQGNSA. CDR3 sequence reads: CASSLGAGISTDTQYF. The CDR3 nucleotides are TGTGCCAGCAGCTTGGGGGCGGGCATTAGCACAGATACGCAGTATTTT.

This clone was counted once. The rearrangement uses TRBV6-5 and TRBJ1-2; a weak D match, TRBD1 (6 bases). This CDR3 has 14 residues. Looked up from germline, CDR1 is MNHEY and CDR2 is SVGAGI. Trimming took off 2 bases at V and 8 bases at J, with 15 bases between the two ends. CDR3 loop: CASSYGGQGWGYTF. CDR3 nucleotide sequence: TGTGCCAGCAGTTACGGGGGGCAGGGTTGGGGCTACACCTTC.

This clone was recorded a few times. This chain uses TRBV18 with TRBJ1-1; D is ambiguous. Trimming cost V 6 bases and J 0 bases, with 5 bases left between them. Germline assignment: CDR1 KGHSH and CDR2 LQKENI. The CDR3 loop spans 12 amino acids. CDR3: CASSPMNTEAFF. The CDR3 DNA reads TGTGCCAGCTCCCCTATGAACACTGAAGCTTTCTTT.

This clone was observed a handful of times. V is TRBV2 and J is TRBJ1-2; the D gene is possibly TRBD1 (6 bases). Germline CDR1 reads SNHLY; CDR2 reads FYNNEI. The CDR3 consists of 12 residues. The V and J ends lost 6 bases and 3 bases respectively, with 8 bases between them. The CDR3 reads CASRDRDYGYTF. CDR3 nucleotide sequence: TGTGCCAGCAGGGACAGAGACTATGGCTACACCTTC.

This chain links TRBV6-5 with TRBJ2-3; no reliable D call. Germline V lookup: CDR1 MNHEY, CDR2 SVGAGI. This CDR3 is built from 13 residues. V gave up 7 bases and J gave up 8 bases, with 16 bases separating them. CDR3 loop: CASTSGPSRTQYF. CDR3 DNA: TGTGCCAGCACCTCTGGGCCCTCCCGTACGCAGTATTTT.

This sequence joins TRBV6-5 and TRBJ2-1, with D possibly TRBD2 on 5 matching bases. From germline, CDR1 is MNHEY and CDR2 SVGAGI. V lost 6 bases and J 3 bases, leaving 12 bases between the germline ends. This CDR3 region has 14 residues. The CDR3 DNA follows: TGTGCCAGCAGCCGGGGTCACGACTACAATGAGCAGTTCTTC. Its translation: CASSRGHDYNEQFF.

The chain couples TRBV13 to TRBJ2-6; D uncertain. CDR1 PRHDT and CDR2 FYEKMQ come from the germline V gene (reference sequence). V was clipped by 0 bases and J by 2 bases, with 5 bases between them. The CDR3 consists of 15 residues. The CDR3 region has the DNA TGTGCCAGCAGCTTAGGCCAGACTGGGGCCAACGTCCTGACTTTC. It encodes CASSLGQTGANVLTF.

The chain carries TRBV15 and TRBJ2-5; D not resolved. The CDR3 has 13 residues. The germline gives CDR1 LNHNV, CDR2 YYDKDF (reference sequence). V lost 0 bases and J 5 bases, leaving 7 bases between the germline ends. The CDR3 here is CATSRDSGETQYF. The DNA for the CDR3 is TGTGCCACCAGCAGAGATAGTGGGGAGACCCAGTACTTC.

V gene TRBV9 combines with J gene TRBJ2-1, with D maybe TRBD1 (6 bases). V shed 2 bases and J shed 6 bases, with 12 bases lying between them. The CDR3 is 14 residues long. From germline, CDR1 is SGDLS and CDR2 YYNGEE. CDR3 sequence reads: CASSVRQDANEQFF. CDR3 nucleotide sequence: TGTGCCAGCAGCGTTCGACAGGACGCCAATGAGCAGTTCTTC.

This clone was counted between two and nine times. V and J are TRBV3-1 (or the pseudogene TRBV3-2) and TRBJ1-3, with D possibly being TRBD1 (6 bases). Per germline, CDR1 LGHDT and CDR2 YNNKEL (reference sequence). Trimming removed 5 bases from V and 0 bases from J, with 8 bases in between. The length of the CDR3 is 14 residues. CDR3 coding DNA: TGTGCCAGCAGCTACAGGGACTCTGGAAACACCATATATTTT. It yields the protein CASSYRDSGNTIYF.

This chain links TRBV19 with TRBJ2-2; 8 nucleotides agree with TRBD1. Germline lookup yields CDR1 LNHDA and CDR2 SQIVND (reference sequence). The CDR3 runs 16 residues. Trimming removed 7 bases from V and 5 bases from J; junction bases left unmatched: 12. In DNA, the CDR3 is TGTGCCAGTATTCGGGAGACAGGGGTTAAAACCGGGGAGCTGTTTTTT. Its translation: CASIRETGVKTGELFF.

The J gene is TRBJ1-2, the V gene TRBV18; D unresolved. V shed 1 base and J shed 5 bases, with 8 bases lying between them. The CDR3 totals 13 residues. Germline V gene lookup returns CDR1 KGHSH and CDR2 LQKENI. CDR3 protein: CASSPQEGYGYTF. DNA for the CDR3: TGTGCCAGCTCACCACAGGAAGGATATGGCTACACCTTC.

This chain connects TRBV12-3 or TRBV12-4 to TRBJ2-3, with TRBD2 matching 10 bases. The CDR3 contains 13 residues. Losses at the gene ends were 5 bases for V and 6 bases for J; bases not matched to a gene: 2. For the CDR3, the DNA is TGTGCCAGCAGTAGCGGGGGGGCCGATACGCAGTATTTT. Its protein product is CASSSGGADTQYF.

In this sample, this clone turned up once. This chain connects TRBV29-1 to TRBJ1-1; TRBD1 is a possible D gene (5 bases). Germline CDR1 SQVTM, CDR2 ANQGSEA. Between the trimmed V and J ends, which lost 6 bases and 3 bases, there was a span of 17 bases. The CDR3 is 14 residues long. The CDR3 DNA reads TGCAGCGTCGTTGTCCAGGGCTCGTACACTGAAGCTTTCTTT. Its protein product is CSVVVQGSYTEAFF.

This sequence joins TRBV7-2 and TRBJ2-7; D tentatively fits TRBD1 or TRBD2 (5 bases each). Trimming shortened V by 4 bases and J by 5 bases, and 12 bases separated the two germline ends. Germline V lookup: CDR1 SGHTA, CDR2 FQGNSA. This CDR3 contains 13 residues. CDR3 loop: CASSSGPPNEQYF. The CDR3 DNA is TGTGCCAGCAGCTCGGGGCCCCCTAACGAGCAGTACTTC.